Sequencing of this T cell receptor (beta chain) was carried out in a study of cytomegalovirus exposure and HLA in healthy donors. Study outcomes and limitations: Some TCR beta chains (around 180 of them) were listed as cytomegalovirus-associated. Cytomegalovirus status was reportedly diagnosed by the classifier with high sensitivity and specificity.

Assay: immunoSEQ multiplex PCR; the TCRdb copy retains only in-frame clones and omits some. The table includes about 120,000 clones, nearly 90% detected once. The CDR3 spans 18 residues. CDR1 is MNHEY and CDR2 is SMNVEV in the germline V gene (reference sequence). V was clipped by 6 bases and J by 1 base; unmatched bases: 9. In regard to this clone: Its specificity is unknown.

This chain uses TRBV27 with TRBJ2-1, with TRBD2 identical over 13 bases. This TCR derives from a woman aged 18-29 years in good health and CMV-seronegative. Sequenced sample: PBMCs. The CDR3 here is CASSFTSGGAGSYNEQFF. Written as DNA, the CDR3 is TGTGCCAGCAGCTTCACTAGCGGGGGGGCAGGGTCCTACAATGAGCAGTTCTTC.